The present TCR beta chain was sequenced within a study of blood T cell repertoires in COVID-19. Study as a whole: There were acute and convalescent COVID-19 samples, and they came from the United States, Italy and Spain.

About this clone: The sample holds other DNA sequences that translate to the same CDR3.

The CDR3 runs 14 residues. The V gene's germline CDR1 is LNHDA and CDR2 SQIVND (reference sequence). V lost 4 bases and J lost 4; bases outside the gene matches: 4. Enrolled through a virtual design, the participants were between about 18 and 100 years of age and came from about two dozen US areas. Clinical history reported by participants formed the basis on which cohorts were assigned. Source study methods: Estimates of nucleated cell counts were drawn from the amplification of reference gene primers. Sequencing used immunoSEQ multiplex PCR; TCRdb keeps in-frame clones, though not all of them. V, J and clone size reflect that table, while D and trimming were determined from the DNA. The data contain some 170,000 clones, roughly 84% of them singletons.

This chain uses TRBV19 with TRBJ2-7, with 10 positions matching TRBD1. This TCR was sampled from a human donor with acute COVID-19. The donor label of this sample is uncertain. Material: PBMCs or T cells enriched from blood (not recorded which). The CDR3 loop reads CASSTGQGSYEQYF. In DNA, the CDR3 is TGTGCCAGTAGTACGGGACAGGGGAGTTACGAGCAGTACTTC.